This T cell receptor beta chain was identified in a study of CD8 T cells in ankylosing spondylitis. Points from the study as a whole: Relatively rare in peripheral blood, disease-linked clones were also CD8+.

Trimming removed 5 bases at V and 1 base at J, with 14 bases between. The CDR3 runs to 16 residues. Each TCR beta library was made by quantitative 5'-RACE that incorporated molecular barcodes. MiXCR, run by TCRdb on the 5' RACE reads, gives a single entry per CDR3 protein. The table includes about 340,000 distinct CDR3 sequences, roughly 15% detected once. Remarks on this clonotype: Antigen: not known.

The TCR sequence derives from a male donor with ankylosing spondylitis or in good health (not recorded which). The material sequenced was blood, either unsorted or a sorted T cell fraction (not recorded which). This sequence joins TRBV12-3 or TRBV12-4 and TRBJ2-2; unclear D gene. This chain's CDR3 is CASSPSWGRNTGELFF. In nucleotides, the CDR3 is TGTGCCAGCAGTCCCTCCTGGGGTAGGAACACCGGGGAGCTGTTTTTT.